Included here is one T cell receptor (beta chain) sequence, with context. Trimming cost V 5 bases and J 2 bases, with 14 bases left between them. CDR3 length: 15 amino acids. Germline V gives CDR1 SGHNT, CDR2 YENEEA. TCRdb reanalysed the 5' RACE reads using MiXCR and keeps one entry per CDR3 protein. Of around 320,000 distinct CDR3 sequences in the sample, about a fifth were seen once. The data originate from a study of CD8 T cells in ankylosing spondylitis. This chain links TRBV11-3 with TRBJ2-3; D might be TRBD2 (5 bases). This receptor was identified in a female donor with ankylosing spondylitis or in good health (not recorded which). Material for sequencing was blood, either unsorted or a sorted T cell fraction (not recorded which). The CDR3 DNA reads TGTGCCAGCAGCCTAGGACTCGAACCCACAGATACGCAGTATTTT. The encoded protein is CASSLGLEPTDTQYF.